Below are 9 T cell receptor beta chains sequenced from a single sample in a study of technical replicates of blood from a handful of donors. The table came from immunoSEQ multiplex PCR; TCRdb's copy has only in-frame clones and leaves some out. The data contain about 56,000 clones, 90% to 95% of them seen just once; the ten biggest clones take up about 3%. The sample consisted of PBMCs. The receptors originated from a human donor in good health. Some clones in this sample may be carry-over from other donors' samples.

The rearrangement links TRBV19 to TRBJ1-5, with a tentative D call TRBD1 (5 bases). V was cut by 7 bases and J by 1 base, with 17 bases left in between. The CDR3 runs to 16 residues. From germline, CDR1 is LNHDA and CDR2 SQIVND (reference sequence). The CDR3 DNA sequence: TGTGCCAGTATTAACTCCGCCAGGGCCAGCAATCAGCCCCAGCATTTT. Its translation: CASINSARASNQPQHF.

The CDR3, as DNA: TGTGCCAGCAGCCTAGGTGCCAACTCAGATACGCAGTATTTT. It codes for CASSLGANSDTQYF. The chain combines TRBV7-2 with TRBJ2-3; no definite D call. V lost 5 bases and J lost 4, with 13 bases in between. Germline lookup yields CDR1 SGHTA and CDR2 FQGNSA. The CDR3 has 14 residues.

This chain joins TRBV4-1 and TRBJ1-5, with D unresolved. The CDR3 consists of 15 residues. V dropped 5 bases and J dropped 4 bases, with 15 bases sitting between them. Per the germline V gene, CDR1 is MGHRA and CDR2 is YSYEKL. CDR3: CASSSGRAQNQPQHF. CDR3 in DNA: TGCGCCAGCAGCAGCGGCCGGGCCCAGAATCAGCCCCAGCATTTT.

The chain joins TRBV28 to TRBJ1-5, with D possibly TRBD1 on 5 matching bases. This CDR3 spans 14 amino acids. Trimming took 3 bases from V and 7 from J, leaving 13 bases between them. Germline V CDR1 and CDR2: MDHEN, SYDVKM. CDR3 DNA: TGTGCCAGCAGTTTGGGCGGCGGGGGACAGCCCCAGCATTTT. Translation gives CASSLGGGGQPQHF.

V gene TRBV7-9 combines with J gene TRBJ2-2; D possibly corresponds to TRBD2 (5 bases). This CDR3 contains 16 residues. Per the germline V gene, CDR1 is SEHNR and CDR2 is FQNEAQ (reference sequence). V lost 10 bases and J 6 bases, leaving 24 bases between the germline ends. The CDR3: CATTEGQREGPGELFF. CDR3 in DNA: TGTGCCACCACAGAAGGCCAAAGAGAGGGTCCCGGGGAGCTGTTTTTT.

The chain recombines TRBV18 with TRBJ1-2; D is ambiguous. Germline V lookup: CDR1 KGHSH, CDR2 LQKENI. CDR3 length equals 13 residues. The V and J ends lost 1 base and 2 bases respectively, with 5 bases between them. Here the CDR3 reads CASSPRENYGYTF. The DNA for the CDR3 is TGTGCCAGCTCACCACGCGAGAACTATGGCTACACCTTC. Filled out from reference TRBV18 and TRBJ1-2, the complete variable domain reads NAGVMQNPRHLVRRRGQEARLRCSPMKGHSHVYWYRQLPEEGLKFMVYLQKENIIDESGMPKERFSAEFPKEGPSILRIQQVVRGDSAAYFCASSPRENYGYTFGSGTRLTVV.

V usage is TRBV6-8 and J usage is TRBJ2-7, with 12 bases fitting TRBD2. Trimming at V came to 2 bases and at J to 0 bases, leaving 11 bases not matched to a gene. Germline CDR1 reads MNHGY; CDR2 reads SAAAGT. The CDR3 is made up of 19 amino acids. CDR3 region: CASSYTYWTSGVISYEQYF. The CDR3 DNA follows: TGTGCCAGCAGTTACACATATTGGACTAGCGGGGTGATCTCCTACGAGCAGTACTTC.

The V call is TRBV6-1, the J call TRBJ1-2; 9 positions match TRBD1. The CDR3 sequence is 15 residues long. Trimming removed 0 bases from V and 6 bases from J; junction bases left unmatched: 5. Germline V gene sequence: CDR1 MNHNS, CDR2 SASEGT. DNA for the CDR3: TGTGCCAGCAGTGAAGCGGTGACAGGGGGAGATGGCTACACCTTC. Translating gives CASSEAVTGGDGYTF.

The V gene is TRBV4-3, the J gene TRBJ2-7, with TRBD1 as a possible D gene (6 bases). The CDR3 consists of 15 residues. The V gene lost 2 bases and the J gene lost 1 base, with 12 bases spanning the gap. Germline V gives CDR1 LGHNA, CDR2 YSLEER. The CDR3 protein is CASSQSTGWSYEQYF. The CDR3 nucleotides are TGCGCCAGCAGCCAATCTACAGGGTGGTCCTACGAGCAGTACTTC.